The entry below gives a single T cell receptor beta chain sequence along with its context. How the authors handled the data: Using reference gene primer amplification, nucleated cell counts were estimated. Clones were read by immunoSEQ multiplex PCR, and TCRdb kept only the in-frame ones, dropping some. Clone size and the V and J calls come from that table; the DNA yielded D and trimming. The sample yields 100,000 to 150,000 clones, roughly 84% seen once. The data are from a study of blood T cell repertoires in COVID-19. On the study more broadly: Donors in the United States, Italy and Spain gave samples during acute or convalescent COVID-19. In each case, the material was cDNA or gDNA derived from T cells, B-cell-depleted T cells, or PBMCs.

The TCR originated in a man in his 60s with acute or convalescent COVID-19. Material for sequencing was peripheral blood.

The CDR3 bases are TGCGCCAGCAGCTTGGACAGGAGTGGTGAAGCTTTCTTT. It yields the protein CASSLDRSGEAFF. V usage is TRBV5-1 and J usage is TRBJ1-1; D perhaps matches TRBD1 (5 bases). The ends were cut back, 0 bases at V and 7 bases at J, with 10 bases in the middle. Germline V gene lookup returns CDR1 SGHRS and CDR2 YFSETQ. The CDR3 consists of 13 residues. The full variable domain, its missing parts supplied by reference TRBV5-1 and TRBJ1-1, is KAGVTQTPRYLIKTRGQQVTLSCSPISGHRSVSWYQQTPGQGLQFLFEYFSETQRNKGNFPGRFSGRQFSNSRSEMNVSTLELGDSALYLCASSLDRSGEAFFGQGTRLTVV.